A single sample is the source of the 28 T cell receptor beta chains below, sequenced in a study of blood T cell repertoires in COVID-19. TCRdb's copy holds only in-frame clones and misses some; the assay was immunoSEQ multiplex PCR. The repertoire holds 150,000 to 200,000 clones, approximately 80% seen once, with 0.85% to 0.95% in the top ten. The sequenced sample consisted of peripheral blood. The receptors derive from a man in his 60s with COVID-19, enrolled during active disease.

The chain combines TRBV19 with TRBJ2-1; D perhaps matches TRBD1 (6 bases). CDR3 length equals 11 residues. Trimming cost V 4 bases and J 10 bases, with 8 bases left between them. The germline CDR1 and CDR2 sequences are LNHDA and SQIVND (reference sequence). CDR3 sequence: CASSNRVEQFF. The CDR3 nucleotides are TGTGCCAGTAGTAACAGGGTAGAGCAGTTCTTC.

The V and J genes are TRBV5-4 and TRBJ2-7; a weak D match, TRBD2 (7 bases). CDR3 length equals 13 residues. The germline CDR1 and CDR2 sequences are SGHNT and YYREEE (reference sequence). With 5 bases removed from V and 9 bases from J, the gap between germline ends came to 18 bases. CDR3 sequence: CASRLGGQVWQYF. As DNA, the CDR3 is TGTGCCAGCAGGCTGGGGGGGCAGGTTTGGCAGTACTTC.

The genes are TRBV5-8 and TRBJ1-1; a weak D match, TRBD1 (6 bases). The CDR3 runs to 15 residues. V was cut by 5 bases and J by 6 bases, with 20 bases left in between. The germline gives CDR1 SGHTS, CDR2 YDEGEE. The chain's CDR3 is CASSGPGGRLAEAFF. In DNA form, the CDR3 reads TGTGCCAGCAGTGGTCCCGGGGGGCGCTTGGCTGAAGCTTTCTTT.

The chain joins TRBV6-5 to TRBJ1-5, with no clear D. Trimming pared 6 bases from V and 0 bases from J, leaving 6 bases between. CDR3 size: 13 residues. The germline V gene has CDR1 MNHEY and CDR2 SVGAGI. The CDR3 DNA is TGTGCCAGCAGCGTAAATAGCAATCAGCCCCAGCATTTT. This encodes CASSVNSNQPQHF.

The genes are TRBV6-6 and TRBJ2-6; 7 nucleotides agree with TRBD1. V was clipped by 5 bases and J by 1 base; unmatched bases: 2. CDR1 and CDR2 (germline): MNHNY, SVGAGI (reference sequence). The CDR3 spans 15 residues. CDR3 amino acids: CASSPGQSGANVLTF. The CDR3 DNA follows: TGTGCCAGCAGTCCGGGACAGTCTGGGGCCAACGTCCTGACTTTC.

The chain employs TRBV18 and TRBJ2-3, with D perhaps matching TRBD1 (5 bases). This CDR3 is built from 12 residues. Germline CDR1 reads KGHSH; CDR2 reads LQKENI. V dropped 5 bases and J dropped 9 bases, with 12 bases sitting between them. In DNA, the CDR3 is TGTGCCAGCTCAGAGCAACAGGAGACGCAGTATTTT. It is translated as CASSEQQETQYF.

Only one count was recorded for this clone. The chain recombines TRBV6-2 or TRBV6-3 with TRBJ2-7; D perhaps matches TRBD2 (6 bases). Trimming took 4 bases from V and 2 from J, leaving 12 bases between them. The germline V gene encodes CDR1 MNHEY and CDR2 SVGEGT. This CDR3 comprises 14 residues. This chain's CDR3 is CASSSAGLTYEQYF. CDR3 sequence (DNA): TGTGCCAGCAGTTCCGCGGGACTCACCTACGAGCAGTACTTC.

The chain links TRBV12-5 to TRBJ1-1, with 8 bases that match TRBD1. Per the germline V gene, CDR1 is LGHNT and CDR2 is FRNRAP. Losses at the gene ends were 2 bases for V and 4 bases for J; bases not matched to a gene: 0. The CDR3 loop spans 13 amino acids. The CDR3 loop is CASGLTGGTEAFF. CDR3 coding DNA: TGTGCTAGTGGTTTGACAGGGGGCACTGAAGCTTTCTTT.

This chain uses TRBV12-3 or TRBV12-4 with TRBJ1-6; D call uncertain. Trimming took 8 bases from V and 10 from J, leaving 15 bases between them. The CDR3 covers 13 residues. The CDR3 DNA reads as TGTGCCAGCGCGGAGGGCGTCGGGTCACCCCTCCACTTT. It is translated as CASAEGVGSPLHF.

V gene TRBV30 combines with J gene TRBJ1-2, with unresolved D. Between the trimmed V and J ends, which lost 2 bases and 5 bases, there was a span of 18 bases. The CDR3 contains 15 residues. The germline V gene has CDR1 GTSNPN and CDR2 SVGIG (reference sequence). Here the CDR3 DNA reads TGTGCCTGGAGTCCCGAATTAGTCGAGTCTTATGGCTACACCTTC. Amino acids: CAWSPELVESYGYTF.

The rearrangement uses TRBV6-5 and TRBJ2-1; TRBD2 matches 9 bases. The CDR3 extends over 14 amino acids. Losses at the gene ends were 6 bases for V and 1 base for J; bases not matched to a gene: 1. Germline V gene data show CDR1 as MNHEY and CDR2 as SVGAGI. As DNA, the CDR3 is TGTGCCAGCAGAACTAGCGGGTCCTACAATGAGCAGTTCTTC. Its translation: CASRTSGSYNEQFF.

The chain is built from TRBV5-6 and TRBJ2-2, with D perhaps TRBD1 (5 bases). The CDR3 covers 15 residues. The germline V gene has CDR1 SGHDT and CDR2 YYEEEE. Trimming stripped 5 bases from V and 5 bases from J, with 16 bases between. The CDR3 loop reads CASRPWGLGTGELFF. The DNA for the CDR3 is TGTGCCAGCAGACCCTGGGGCCTGGGGACCGGGGAGCTGTTTTTT.

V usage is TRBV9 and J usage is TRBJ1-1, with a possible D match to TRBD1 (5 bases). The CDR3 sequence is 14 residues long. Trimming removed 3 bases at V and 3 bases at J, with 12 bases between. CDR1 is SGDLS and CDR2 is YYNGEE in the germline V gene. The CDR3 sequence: CASSGQGIDTEAFF. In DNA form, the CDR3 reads TGTGCCAGCAGCGGTCAGGGTATCGACACTGAAGCTTTCTTT.

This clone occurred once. Written as DNA, the CDR3 is TGTGCCAGCCTTACCGGGACTAGCGAATACAATGAGCAGTTCTTC. This codes for CASLTGTSEYNEQFF. The rearrangement links TRBV6-5 to TRBJ2-1, with 10 nucleotides matching TRBD2. The CDR3 totals 15 residues. Looked up from germline, CDR1 is MNHEY and CDR2 is SVGAGI. V shed 8 bases and J 4 bases; nucleotides not matched to a gene: 8.

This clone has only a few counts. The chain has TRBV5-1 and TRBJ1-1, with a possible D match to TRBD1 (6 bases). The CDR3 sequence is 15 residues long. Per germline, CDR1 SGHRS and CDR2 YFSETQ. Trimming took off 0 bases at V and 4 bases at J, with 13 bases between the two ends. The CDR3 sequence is CASSLALGGRTEAFF. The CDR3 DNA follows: TGCGCCAGCAGCTTGGCCCTGGGGGGGCGCACTGAAGCTTTCTTT.

CDR3 in DNA: TGCGCCAGCAGCTGGAGACAGAAAACTGAAGCTTTCTTT. It specifies CASSWRQKTEAFF. This rearrangement joins TRBV5-1 to TRBJ1-1; a weak D match, TRBD1 (5 bases). The CDR3 extends over 13 amino acids. The germline gives CDR1 SGHRS, CDR2 YFSETQ. V lost 3 bases, J lost 5 bases, and 11 bases lay in between.

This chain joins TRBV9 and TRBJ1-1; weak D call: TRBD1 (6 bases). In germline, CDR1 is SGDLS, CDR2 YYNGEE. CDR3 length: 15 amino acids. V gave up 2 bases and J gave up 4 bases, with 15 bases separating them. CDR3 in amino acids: CASSVTGIMGTEAFF. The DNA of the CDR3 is TGTGCCAGCAGCGTCACAGGGATCATGGGCACTGAAGCTTTCTTT.

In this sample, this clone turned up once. The CDR3 nucleotides read TGCGCCAGCAGCTTGGACGGACAGGGGGCGGAACCCCTCCACTTT. Its translation is CASSLDGQGAEPLHF. The chain couples TRBV5-1 to TRBJ1-6; 11 positions agree with TRBD1. The germline V gene encodes CDR1 SGHRS and CDR2 YFSETQ. V dropped 0 bases and J dropped 12; count of bases not matched to a gene: 5. The CDR3 extends over 15 amino acids.

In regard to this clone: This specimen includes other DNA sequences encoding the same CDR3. CDR3 loop: CASSVGGSYNEQFF. The CDR3 region has the DNA TGTGCCAGCAGCGTAGGAGGCTCCTACAATGAGCAGTTCTTC. This chain joins TRBV9 and TRBJ2-1, with unresolved D. Looked up from germline, CDR1 is SGDLS and CDR2 is YYNGEE. Between the trimmed V and J ends, which lost 0 bases and 0 bases, there was a span of 4 bases. The CDR3 has 14 amino acids.

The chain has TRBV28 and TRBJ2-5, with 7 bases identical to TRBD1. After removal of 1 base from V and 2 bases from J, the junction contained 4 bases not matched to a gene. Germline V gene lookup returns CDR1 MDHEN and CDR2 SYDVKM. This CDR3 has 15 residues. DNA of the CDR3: TGTGCCAGCAGTTTATTGGACAGGCAACAAGAGACCCAGTACTTC. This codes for CASSLLDRQQETQYF.

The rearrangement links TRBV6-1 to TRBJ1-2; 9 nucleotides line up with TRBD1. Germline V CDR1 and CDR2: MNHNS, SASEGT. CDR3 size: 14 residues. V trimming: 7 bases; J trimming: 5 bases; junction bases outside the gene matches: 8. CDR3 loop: CASTYTGGVYGYTF. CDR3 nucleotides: TGTGCCAGCACTTATACAGGGGGCGTGTATGGCTACACCTTC.

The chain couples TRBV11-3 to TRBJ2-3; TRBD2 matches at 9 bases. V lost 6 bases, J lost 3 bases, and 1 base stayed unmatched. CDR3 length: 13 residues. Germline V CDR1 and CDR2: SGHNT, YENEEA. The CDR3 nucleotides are TGTGCCAGCAGGCTAGCGGGAACAGATACGCAGTATTTT. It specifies CASRLAGTDTQYF.

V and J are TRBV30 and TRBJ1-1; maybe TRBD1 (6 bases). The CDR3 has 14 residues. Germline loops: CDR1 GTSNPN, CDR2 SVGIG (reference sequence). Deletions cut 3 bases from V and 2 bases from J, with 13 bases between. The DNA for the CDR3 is TGTGCCTGGAGACGGTTAGGGGGTAACACTGAAGCTTTCTTT. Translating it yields CAWRRLGGNTEAFF.

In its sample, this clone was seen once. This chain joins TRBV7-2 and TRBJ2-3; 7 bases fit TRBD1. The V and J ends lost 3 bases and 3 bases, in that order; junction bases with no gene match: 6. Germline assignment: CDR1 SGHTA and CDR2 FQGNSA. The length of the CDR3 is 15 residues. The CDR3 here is CASSLQGVLTDTQYF. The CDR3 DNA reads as TGTGCCAGCAGCTTGCAGGGGGTATTAACAGATACGCAGTATTTT. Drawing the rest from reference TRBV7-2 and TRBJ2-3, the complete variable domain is GAGVSQSPSNKVTEKGKDVELRCDPISGHTALYWYRQSLGQGLEFLIYFQGNSAPDKSGLPSDRFSAERTGGSVSTLTIQRTQQEDSAVYLCASSLQGVLTDTQYFGPGTRLTVL.

This chain's CDR3 is CATSRGAGANQPQHF. In DNA, the CDR3 is TGTGCCACCAGCAGAGGTGCAGGGGCTAATCAGCCCCAGCATTTT. This chain uses TRBV15 with TRBJ1-5; a weak D match, TRBD1 (6 bases). The CDR3 extends over 15 amino acids. Germline V gene sequence: CDR1 LNHNV, CDR2 YYDKDF (reference sequence). Deletions cut 1 base from V and 4 bases from J, with 11 bases between.

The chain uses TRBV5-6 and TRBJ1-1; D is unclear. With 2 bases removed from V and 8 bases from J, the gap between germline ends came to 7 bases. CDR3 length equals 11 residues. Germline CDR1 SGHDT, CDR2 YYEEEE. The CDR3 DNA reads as TGTGCCAGCAGCTTTGGCAGAGAAGCTTTCTTT. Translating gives CASSFGREAFF. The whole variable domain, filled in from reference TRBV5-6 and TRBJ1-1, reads DAGVTQSPTHLIKTRGQQVTLRCSPKSGHDTVSWYQQALGQGPQFIFQYYEEEERQRGNFPDRFSGHQFPNYSSELNVNALLLGDSALYLCASSFGREAFFGQGTRLTVV.

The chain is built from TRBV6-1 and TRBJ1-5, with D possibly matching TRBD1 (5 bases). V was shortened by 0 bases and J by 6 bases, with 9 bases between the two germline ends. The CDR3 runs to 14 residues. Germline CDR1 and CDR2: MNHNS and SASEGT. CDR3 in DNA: TGTGCCAGCAGTGAAGCAACAGGTCGTCAGCCCCAGCATTTT. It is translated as CASSEATGRQPQHF.

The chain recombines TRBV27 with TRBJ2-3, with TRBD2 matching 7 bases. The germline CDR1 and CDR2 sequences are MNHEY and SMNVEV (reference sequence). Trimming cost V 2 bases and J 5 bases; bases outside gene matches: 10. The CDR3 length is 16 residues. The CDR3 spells CASSLGGGFVGDTQYF. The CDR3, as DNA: TGTGCCAGCAGTTTAGGGGGAGGGTTTGTCGGAGATACGCAGTATTTT.